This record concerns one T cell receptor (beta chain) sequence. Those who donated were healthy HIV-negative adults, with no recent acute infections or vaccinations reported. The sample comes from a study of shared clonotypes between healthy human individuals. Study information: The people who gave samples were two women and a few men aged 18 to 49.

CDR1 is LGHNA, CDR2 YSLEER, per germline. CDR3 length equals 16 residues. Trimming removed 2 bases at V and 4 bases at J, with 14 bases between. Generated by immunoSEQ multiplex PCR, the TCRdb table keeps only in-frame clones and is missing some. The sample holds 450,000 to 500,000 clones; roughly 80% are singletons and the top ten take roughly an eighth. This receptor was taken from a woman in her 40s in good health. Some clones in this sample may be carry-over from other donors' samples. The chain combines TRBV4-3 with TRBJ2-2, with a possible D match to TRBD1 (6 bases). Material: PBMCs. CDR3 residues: CASSQKRGRGTGELFF. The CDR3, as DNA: TGCGCCAGCAGCCAAAAAAGGGGGAGAGGCACCGGGGAGCTGTTTTTT.